This TCR beta chain is drawn from a study of esophageal squamous cell carcinoma under preoperative chemotherapy (dated by TCRdb to 2017 to 2018). Study-wide context: In the study, TCR repertoires were profiled in both peripheral blood T cells and tumor-infiltrating lymphocytes. The study examined the effect of paclitaxel-nedaplatin chemotherapy on T-cell receptor repertoires in patients with esophageal squamous cell carcinoma. About five patients with primary esophageal squamous cell carcinoma were included in the cohort. Repertoires from samples obtained before paclitaxel-nedaplatin therapy were compared with repertoires from samples obtained after paclitaxel-nedaplatin therapy. Summary of the overall study and its limitations: Paclitaxel-nedaplatin therapy induced immediate and substantial clonotype frequency changes, with contraction more likely among abundant clones than amplification. After chemotherapy, peripheral T cells showed a significant rise in TCR diversity, whereas tumor-infiltrating lymphocytes did not. A small cohort was used, with only 5 or 6 patients with esophageal squamous cell carcinoma being analyzed. Rather than arising solely from local clonal changes, post-treatment tumor-infiltrating lymphocytes appeared to come partly from peripheral T cells that migrated into the tumor.

Library creation used PCR. The instrument given in TCRdb is HiSeq X Ten. High-throughput sequencing was used to characterize the TCR repertoires. The public sequencing data were trimmed at Q25 with fastp and processed into clonotypes with MiXCR by TCRdb, which kept only in-frame beta chains. Identical CDR3 proteins give one entry, which carries the most common genes and DNA. The sample has roughly 32,000 distinct CDR3 sequences on record, roughly 48% of them singletons. The ten largest clones represent roughly 12% of the sample. This sample's time point label indicates: before preoperative PTX-NDP chemotherapy. Patients received paclitaxel-nedaplatin as preoperative chemotherapy before surgery. From the cysteine up to the phenylalanine, the CDR3 has a length of 15 residues. Only CDR3 DNA is held: 45 bases, read in frame from base 1. CDR1 and CDR2 are read off the germline V gene (reference sequence) as MNHEY and SMNVEV.

Regarding this clonotype: This receptor's antigen is unknown. Nothing much larger sits one base from this clone, and base qualities are not available.

The origin of this receptor is a human donor with esophageal squamous cell carcinoma. The donor label of this sample is uncertain. Recombination joined TRBV27 with TRBJ2-1; a stretch of 12 junction bases matches TRBD1. The tail of the sequence fits TRBJ2-5 better, so the J call may be wrong. The biological material was taken from a patient given preoperative chemotherapy. The CDR3 is CASSSGTGGAETQYF. The nucleotides are TGTGCCAGCAGCTCCGGGACAGGGGGCGCAGAGACCCAGTACTTC.